A selection of T cell receptor beta chains follows, all from one sample in a study of T cell repertoires in cytomegalovirus infection. TCRdb fed the reads into MiXCR, producing one record per CDR3 protein. The data show about 180,000 distinct CDR3 sequences, about 18% seen once. The sequencing input was CD8+ T cells from PBMCs. Receptor source: a human donor in good health (CMV status not recorded). Some clones in this sample may be carry-over from other donors' samples. CDR3s include the opening cysteine and the closing phenylalanine or tryptophan. The D gene is left open where the match is weak. Clone sizes are given selectively: once, few, many, or a class where the clone is expanded.

clone_size	v_call	d_call	j_call	cdr3_aa	cdr3_nt
many	TRBV7-6	-	TRBJ1-1	CASATGTVGTEAFF	TGTGCCAGCGCTACCGGGACCGTTGGAACTGAAGCTTTCTTT
-	TRBV5-4	-	TRBJ2-1	CASSKDTYNEQFF	TGTGCCAGCAGCAAGGACACTTACAATGAGCAGTTCTTC
-	TRBV6-2/TRBV6-3	-	TRBJ2-3	CASSYEEGEVGDTQYF	TGTGCCAGCAGTTACGAGGAAGGGGAAGTCGGTGATACGCAGTATTTT
-	TRBV10-3	TRBD1	TRBJ2-7	CATAGTGREQYF	TGTGCCACCGCCGGGACAGGGCGCGAGCAGTACTTC
-	TRBV4-2	-	TRBJ2-3	CASSQERGSADTQYF	TGTGCCAGCAGCCAAGAACGAGGGTCGGCAGATACGCAGTATTTT
few	TRBV30	-	TRBJ1-1	CAWSTLWRVNTEAFF	TGTGCCTGGAGTACTCTCTGGCGGGTTAACACTGAAGCTTTCTTT
few	TRBV7-8	-	TRBJ1-1	CASSLLGRNTEAFF	TGTGCCAGCAGCTTATTAGGGAGGAACACTGAAGCTTTCTTT
few	TRBV7-2	-	TRBJ2-7	CASLRSGAYEQYF	TGTGCCAGCTTGAGGTCAGGGGCGTACGAGCAGTACTTC
few	TRBV7-9	-	TRBJ1-6	CASSLIGKDSPLHF	TGTGCCAGCAGCTTAATAGGGAAAGATTCACCCCTCCACTTT
-	TRBV27	-	TRBJ1-2	CASSLTNGLGYTF	TGTGCCAGCAGTTTAACAAATGGACTTGGCTACACCTTC
-	TRBV7-9	TRBD1	TRBJ1-1	CASSSFRDSKMNTEAFF	TGTGCCAGCAGCTCGTTCCGGGACAGTAAAATGAACACTGAAGCTTTCTTT
-	TRBV7-8	-	TRBJ2-5	CASSPRPGRETQYF	TGTGCCAGCAGCCCAAGGCCAGGGAGGGAGACCCAGTACTTC
-	TRBV4-3	TRBD1	TRBJ1-6	CASSPLGGQGGNSPLHF	TGCGCCAGCAGCCCACTAGGGGGCCAGGGGGGCAATTCACCCCTCCACTTT
-	TRBV15	TRBD1	TRBJ2-7	CATGTGSYEQYF	TGTGCCACCGGGACAGGGTCTTACGAGCAGTACTTC
few	TRBV11-1	-	TRBJ2-3	CASSLAVPRTDTQYF	TGTGCCAGCAGCTTGGCAGTTCCACGCACAGATACGCAGTATTTT
-	TRBV7-9	-	TRBJ2-7	CASSPVQSTYEQYF	TGTGCCAGCAGCCCCGTACAGTCTACCTACGAGCAGTACTTC
few	TRBV28	-	TRBJ2-1	CASSFRGIYNEQFF	TGTGCCAGCAGTTTTAGGGGGATCTACAATGAGCAGTTCTTC
many	TRBV7-2	TRBD2	TRBJ2-3	CASSPGGSGGALGDTQYF	TGTGCCAGCAGCCCCGGGGGTAGCGGGGGGGCCTTGGGAGATACGCAGTATTTT
few	TRBV7-2	-	TRBJ1-1	CASSLGMLTEAFF	TGTGCCAGCAGCTTGGGGATGCTCACTGAAGCTTTCTTT
-	TRBV7-2	TRBD1	TRBJ2-7	CASSLEGQGFVLKQYF	TGTGCCAGCAGCTTAGAAGGACAGGGGTTCGTTCTGAAGCAGTACTTC
-	TRBV10-2	-	TRBJ2-1	CASSDPRDLKFEQFF	TGCGCCAGCAGTGACCCACGGGACTTGAAGTTCGAGCAGTTCTTC
few	TRBV30	-	TRBJ2-7	CALEFLQTYEQYF	TGTGCCCTGGAGTTCCTACAGACCTACGAGCAGTACTTC
-	TRBV29-1	-	TRBJ2-4	CSVEDGGGPNIQYF	TGCAGCGTTGAAGATGGGGGAGGCCCAAACATTCAGTACTTC
few	TRBV11-2	-	TRBJ2-1	CASSLDVSSYNEQFF	TGTGCCAGCAGCTTAGACGTGAGCTCCTACAATGAGCAGTTCTTC
-	TRBV7-8	-	TRBJ2-3	CASSLLLTSTDTQYF	TGTGCCAGCAGCTTACTTCTAACTAGCACAGATACGCAGTATTTT
-	TRBV11-3	-	TRBJ2-1	CASSLGSDGNEQFF	TGTGCCAGCAGCTTAGGGTCAGATGGCAATGAGCAGTTCTTC
few	TRBV4-1	-	TRBJ1-6	CASSARRDPNSPLHF	TGCGCCAGCAGCGCCCGCCGGGACCCCAATTCACCCCTCCACTTT
few	TRBV20-1	TRBD2	TRBJ2-7	CSAREGLAVTYEQYF	TGCAGTGCTAGAGAGGGACTAGCGGTCACCTACGAGCAGTACTTC
many	TRBV7-9	-	TRBJ1-1	CASSLVGRGSTEAFF	TGTGCCAGCAGCTTAGTCGGGAGGGGGAGCACTGAAGCTTTCTTT
-	TRBV12-3/TRBV12-4	-	TRBJ1-4	CASSLRGAGGEKLFF	TGTGCCAGCAGTCTCAGGGGCGCTGGGGGAGAAAAACTGTTTTTT
few	TRBV28	-	TRBJ1-1	CASSLPRLNTEAFF	TGTGCCAGCAGTTTACCGCGGCTGAACACTGAAGCTTTCTTT
-	TRBV6-2/TRBV6-3	-	TRBJ1-1	CASRPGNGAFF	TGTGCCAGCCGCCCGGGGAATGGAGCTTTCTTT
many	TRBV27	TRBD2	TRBJ2-3	CASSGAGGRHTQYF	TGTGCCAGCAGTGGGGCGGGGGGCCGACATACGCAGTATTTT
few	TRBV6-1	-	TRBJ2-1	CATSPRENSYNEQFF	TGTGCCACCTCTCCCCGGGAAAACTCCTACAATGAGCAGTTCTTC
-	TRBV6-2/TRBV6-3	TRBD2	TRBJ2-5	CASSYGAGGPPYQETQYF	TGTGCCAGCAGTTACGGGGCGGGGGGCCCCCCGTACCAAGAGACCCAGTACTTC
few	TRBV27	-	TRBJ2-7	CASSHGVGYEQYF	TGTGCCAGCAGTCACGGGGTAGGGTACGAGCAGTACTTC
few	TRBV4-1	-	TRBJ1-1	CASSQEILTPEAFF	TGCGCCAGCAGCCAAGAAATATTAACACCTGAAGCTTTCTTT
-	TRBV2	-	TRBJ2-7	CASRETPPAKYEQYF	TGTGCCAGCAGGGAGACACCCCCCGCGAAATACGAGCAGTACTTC
few	TRBV20-1	TRBD2	TRBJ2-7	CSAAPPSGSYEQYF	TGCAGTGCTGCTCCACCTAGCGGCTCCTACGAGCAGTACTTC
few	TRBV19	TRBD2	TRBJ2-7	CASSSVAGPAEEQYF	TGTGCCAGTAGTTCCGTAGCGGGACCCGCGGAAGAGCAGTACTTC
-	TRBV7-6	-	TRBJ2-3	CASSLGTAADTQYF	TGTGCCAGCAGCCTGGGGACGGCAGCAGATACGCAGTATTTT
few	TRBV7-8	TRBD2	TRBJ2-3	CASSLRPTSVKTDTQYF	TGTGCCAGCAGCTTAAGGCCCACTAGCGTGAAGACAGATACGCAGTATTTT
-	TRBV6-2/TRBV6-3	-	TRBJ1-5	CASRRINQPQHF	TGTGCCAGCAGACGGATCAATCAGCCCCAGCATTTT
once	TRBV7-6	TRBD1	TRBJ2-2	CASSPGGDRALFDGELFF	TGTGCCAGCAGCCCAGGGGGGGACAGGGCCCTTTTCGACGGGGAGCTGTTTTTT
few	TRBV7-2	-	TRBJ1-1	CASSSGDRHTEAFF	TGTGCCAGCAGCTCCGGTGACAGGCACACTGAAGCTTTCTTT
few	TRBV28	TRBD1	TRBJ1-4	CASSSILRQGVNEKLFF	TGTGCCAGCAGTTCTATCCTTCGACAGGGAGTTAATGAAAAACTGTTTTTT
few	TRBV9	-	TRBJ2-1	CASSVAQINEQFF	TGTGCCAGCAGCGTAGCTCAGATCAATGAGCAGTTCTTC
few	TRBV24-1	-	TRBJ1-1	CATRGITGTEAFF	TGTGCCACCAGGGGCATAACAGGGACTGAAGCTTTCTTT
-	TRBV11-3	-	TRBJ2-1	CASSLSRGAVYNEQFF	TGTGCCAGCAGCTTATCACGGGGGGCTGTCTACAATGAGCAGTTCTTC
few	TRBV7-3	TRBD1	TRBJ2-3	CASSSIGRDSGTDTQYF	TGTGCCAGCAGCTCAATAGGACGGGACAGTGGCACAGATACGCAGTATTTT
few	TRBV2	TRBD2	TRBJ2-1	CASRRLAGSSSYNEQFF	TGTGCCAGCAGGCGACTAGCGGGGTCGAGCTCCTACAATGAGCAGTTCTTC
-	TRBV12-3/TRBV12-4	-	TRBJ1-1	CASSLASTAEAFF	TGTGCCAGCAGTTTAGCCTCAACGGCTGAAGCTTTCTTT
few	TRBV6-1	-	TRBJ2-5	CASSSDAVEYF	TGTGCCAGCAGCTCAGACGCCGTTGAGTACTTC